The 3 T cell receptor beta chains below all came from one sample that was sequenced in a study of shared clonotypes between healthy human individuals. Here immunoSEQ multiplex PCR was the method, and the copy in TCRdb shows in-frame clones only, minus some. The sample includes about 660,000 clones, 74% of them seen just once. Source material: memory CD4+ T cells sorted from blood. Subset of the sample: CD45RA-negative fraction. The receptor source for this set is a woman in her twenties or thirties in good health.

The V gene is TRBV21-1, the J gene TRBJ1-2; the tabulated D call, TRBD1, remains unverified against the DNA. TRBV21-1 has pseudogene status. This CDR3 is built from 12 residues. The CDR3 DNA is TGTGGGGGACAGCAGCAGACCTCTGGCTACACCTTC. Residues: CGGQQQTSGYTF.

J is TRBJ1-1 and V is TRBV6-6; 9 nucleotides line up with TRBD1. Germline loops: CDR1 MNHNY, CDR2 SVGAGI (reference sequence). V was clipped by 7 bases and J by 2 bases; unmatched bases: 11. The length of the CDR3 is 16 residues. The CDR3 bases are TGTGCCAGCACTGACTTCGGACAGGGGATTAACACTGAAGCTTTCTTT. Its protein product is CASTDFGQGINTEAFF.

This clone was recorded a few times. Other DNA sequences from this sample encode an identical CDR3 as well. The chain is built from TRBV5-4 and TRBJ1-2; weak D call: TRBD1 (6 bases). Germline CDR1 and CDR2: SGHNT and YYREEE (reference sequence). V was cut by 0 bases and J by 7 bases, with 10 bases left in between. The CDR3 has 13 residues. CDR3 residues: CASSLDRDAGYTF. CDR3 DNA sequence: TGTGCCAGCAGCTTGGACAGGGACGCTGGCTACACCTTC.